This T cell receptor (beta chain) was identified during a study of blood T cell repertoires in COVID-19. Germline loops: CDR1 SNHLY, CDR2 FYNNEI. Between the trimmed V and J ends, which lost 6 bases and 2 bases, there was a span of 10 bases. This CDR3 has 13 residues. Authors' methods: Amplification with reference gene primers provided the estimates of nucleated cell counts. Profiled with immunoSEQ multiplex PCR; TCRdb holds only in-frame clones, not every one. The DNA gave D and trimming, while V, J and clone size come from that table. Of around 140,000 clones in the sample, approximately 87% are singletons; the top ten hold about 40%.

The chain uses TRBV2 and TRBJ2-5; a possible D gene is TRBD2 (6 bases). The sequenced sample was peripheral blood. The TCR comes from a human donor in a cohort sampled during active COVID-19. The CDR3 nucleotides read TGTGCCAGCAGCGGGCGGGGACAAGAGACCCAGTACTTC. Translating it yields CASSGRGQETQYF.